The 22 T cell receptor beta chains listed next were all sequenced from one sample in a study of blood T cells in healthy people across ages. Primers used in a second PCR of about 6 to 11 cycles were a sample-barcoded 5' primer and a J-beta primer mix. TCRdb independently ran MiXCR on the 5' RACE reads; one entry per CDR3 protein. Of some 640,000 distinct CDR3 sequences in the sample, about 30% were seen once. The sample was blood. These receptor sequences come from an elderly woman in good health.

This clonotype was seen a few times. The rearrangement joins TRBV6-2 or TRBV6-3 to TRBJ1-1, with D hard to call. The CDR3 covers 16 residues. Germline values: CDR1 MNHEY, CDR2 SVGEGT. The V end was cut by 5 bases, the J end by 0 bases, with 16 bases between. The CDR3 sequence is CASSDPLGQVNTEAFF. The CDR3 DNA follows: TGTGCCAGCAGTGACCCGTTGGGCCAGGTGAACACTGAAGCTTTCTTT.

The chain has TRBV3-1 and TRBJ1-1; D gene uncertain. The CDR3 runs 12 residues. Trimming took 2 bases from V and 3 from J, leaving 4 bases between them. Germline CDR1 reads LGHDT; CDR2 reads YNNKEL (reference sequence). The CDR3 region has the DNA TGTGCCAGCAGCCAACTAGACACTGAAGCTTTCTTT. As protein: CASSQLDTEAFF.

This clonotype was detected many times. The chain has TRBV27 and TRBJ2-5; maybe TRBD1 (6 bases). Germline V lookup: CDR1 MNHEY, CDR2 SMNVEV (reference sequence). The ends were cut back, 1 base at V and 4 bases at J, with 10 bases in the middle. The CDR3 is made up of 14 amino acids. CDR3 sequence (DNA): TGTGCCAGCAGTTTATGGTCAGGGGTAGAGACCCAGTACTTC. Protein: CASSLWSGVETQYF.

The V call is TRBV15, the J call TRBJ1-4; unclear D gene. The CDR3 sequence is 13 residues long. In germline, CDR1 is LNHNV, CDR2 YYDKDF (reference sequence). V was shortened by 0 bases and J by 8 bases, with 7 bases between the two germline ends. The CDR3 bases are TGTGCCACCAGCAGAGATCTAAGGGAAAAACTGTTTTTT. Its protein product is CATSRDLREKLFF. Supplemented by reference TRBV15 and TRBJ1-4, the full variable domain reads DAMVIQNPRYQVTQFGKPVTLSCSQTLNHNVMYWYQQKSSQAPKLLFHYYDKDFNNEADTPDNFQSRRPNTSFCFLDIRSPGLGDTAMYLCATSRDLREKLFFGSGTQLSVL.

This clonotype was counted only a few times. V gene TRBV7-2 combines with J gene TRBJ1-2; D uncertain. With 7 bases removed from V and 5 bases from J, the gap between germline ends came to 17 bases. CDR1 SGHTA and CDR2 FQGNSA come from the germline V gene. The CDR3 covers 14 residues. The chain's CDR3 is CASTLGVGTYGYTF. CDR3 DNA: TGTGCCAGCACCCTCGGTGTGGGAACGTATGGCTACACCTTC.

This clonotype was observed many times. This rearrangement joins TRBV6-2 or TRBV6-3 to TRBJ1-1, with 9 nucleotides matching TRBD1. Germline V gene lookup returns CDR1 MNHEY and CDR2 SVGEGT. V lost 6 bases, J lost 6 bases, and 11 bases stayed unmatched. The CDR3 runs 15 residues. CDR3 sequence: CASRPEPGQGAEAFF. In DNA form, the CDR3 reads TGTGCCAGCAGACCGGAGCCGGGACAGGGCGCTGAAGCTTTCTTT.

The V gene is TRBV19, the J gene TRBJ2-7, with 7 bases identical to TRBD1. This CDR3 has 14 amino acids. V shed 5 bases and J 0 bases; nucleotides not matched to a gene: 4. Germline V lookup: CDR1 LNHDA, CDR2 SQIVND (reference sequence). The CDR3 loop reads CASSWGQLSYEQYF. Written as DNA, the CDR3 is TGTGCCAGTAGTTGGGGACAGCTCTCCTACGAGCAGTACTTC.

This clonotype was seen only a few times. Given a much more abundant clone one base away, this may be a read error. This rearrangement joins TRBV28 to TRBJ1-2, with D possibly being TRBD1 (5 bases). The CDR3 runs to 15 residues. Trimming took 3 bases from V and 8 from J, leaving 19 bases between them. Germline V CDR1 and CDR2: MDHEN, SYDVKM. As DNA, the CDR3 is TGTGCCAGCAGTTTGGGGCAGAGGATTCGATGGGGCTACACCTTC. This gives the protein CASSLGQRIRWGYTF.

There are a few counts of this clonotype. The rearrangement links TRBV4-1 to TRBJ2-3, with TRBD2 as a possible D gene (5 bases). Germline V gives CDR1 MGHRA, CDR2 YSYEKL. V gave up 0 bases and J gave up 6 bases, with 19 bases separating them. This CDR3 is built from 17 residues. In DNA form, the CDR3 reads TGCGCCAGCAGCCAAGAGGCGGAGCCGACTATCAGCGATACGCAGTATTTT. This translates into CASSQEAEPTISDTQYF.

In this sample, this clonotype turned up many times. The J gene is TRBJ2-3, the V gene TRBV7-2; 9 nucleotides align to TRBD1. Germline V CDR1 and CDR2: SGHTA, FQGNSA. This CDR3 is built from 15 residues. V shed 6 bases and J 10 bases; nucleotides not matched to a gene: 14. In DNA, the CDR3 is TGTGCCAGCAGTTCGGTGACAGGGGGACGCGACTCGCAGTATTTT. Translated: CASSSVTGGRDSQYF.

This clonotype showed up just once. With a much larger clone just one base away, this may be a read error. The chain joins TRBV7-2 to TRBJ1-2; D is possibly TRBD1 (5 bases). Germline values: CDR1 SGHTA, CDR2 FQGNSA. This CDR3 has 14 residues. The DNA of the CDR3 is TGTGGCAGCAGCTTATCCGGGGCGGTAGTAGGCTACACCTTC. Translated, it gives CGSSLSGAVVGYTF.

As for this clonotype: A much larger clone differs by one base, so this may be a read error. The chain has TRBV20-1 and TRBJ2-5; 8 bases match TRBD2. After removal of 3 bases from V and 11 bases from J, the junction contained 17 bases not matched to a gene. Per germline, CDR1 DFQATT and CDR2 SNEGSKA (reference sequence). This CDR3 is 15 amino acids long. CDR3 sequence: CSASPLGGGPNEQYF. CDR3 DNA sequence: TGCAGTGCTAGCCCCCTGGGCGGGGGGCCCAATGAGCAGTACTTC.

As regards this clonotype: A much larger clone lies one base from this, so it may be a read error. The rearrangement links TRBV20-1 to TRBJ2-1; 7 bases match TRBD1. The CDR3 length is 15 residues. Germline trimming cut 6 bases from V and 6 bases from J; bases unmatched to any gene: 14. Germline values: CDR1 DFQATT, CDR2 SNEGSKA (reference sequence). CDR3 loop: CSAPRQGGLSNEQFF. CDR3 coding DNA: TGCAGTGCCCCCAGACAGGGTGGGCTTAGCAATGAGCAGTTCTTC.

In its sample, this clonotype was seen many times. The rearrangement links TRBV6-5 to TRBJ2-7, with D unclear. The CDR3 spans 13 residues. V shed 0 bases and J shed 0 bases, with 3 bases lying between them. Germline V gene data show CDR1 as MNHEY and CDR2 as SVGAGI. The CDR3, as DNA: TGTGCCAGCAGTTACTCCAGCTCCTACGAGCAGTACTTC. Amino acids: CASSYSSSYEQYF.

In its sample, this clonotype was seen once. This rearrangement joins TRBV2 to TRBJ2-5, with no clear D. V gave up 7 bases and J gave up 0 bases, with 6 bases separating them. CDR3 length: 12 residues. Per germline, CDR1 SNHLY and CDR2 FYNNEI. CDR3: CASTRDQETQYF. The CDR3 region has the DNA TGTGCCAGCACTCGAGACCAAGAGACCCAGTACTTC.

In its sample, this clonotype was seen many times. The chain recombines TRBV15 with TRBJ1-6; the D is unclear. Germline values: CDR1 LNHNV, CDR2 YYDKDF (reference sequence). The CDR3 consists of 13 residues. V was trimmed by 1 base and J by 6 bases, leaving 4 bases between them. The CDR3: CATSRGTNSPLHF. CDR3 nucleotides: TGTGCCACCAGCAGAGGGACTAATTCACCCCTCCACTTT.

Concerning this clonotype itself: Given a much more abundant clone one base away, this may be a read error. The chain couples TRBV27 to TRBJ2-7, with D possibly being TRBD1 (6 bases). Germline CDR1 and CDR2: MNHEY and SMNVEV (reference sequence). Trimming stripped 4 bases from V and 3 bases from J, with 10 bases between. The CDR3 runs 13 residues. The chain's CDR3 is CASSWGPSYEQYF. The CDR3 region has the DNA TGTGCCAGCAGTTGGGGGCCCAGCTACGAGCAGTACTTC.

This clonotype came up many times. The chain joins TRBV6-1 to TRBJ1-2; the D gene is possibly TRBD1 (5 bases). The V end was cut by 7 bases, the J end by 0 bases, with 15 bases between. The germline V gene has CDR1 MNHNS and CDR2 SASEGT. The CDR3 has 15 amino acids. The CDR3 loop is CASTKAGASNYGYTF. The CDR3 DNA follows: TGTGCCAGCACCAAAGCCGGGGCTTCTAACTATGGCTACACCTTC.

This clonotype has ten or more counts. V usage is TRBV6-2 or TRBV6-3 and J usage is TRBJ2-7, with TRBD1 identical over 8 bases. The V and J ends lost 2 bases and 7 bases, in that order; junction bases with no gene match: 7. CDR3 size: 14 residues. Germline CDR1 reads MNHEY; CDR2 reads SVGEGT. The CDR3 DNA is TGTGCCAGCAGTTACCCCGGCAGGGGGCGGGAGCAGTACTTC. Its translation: CASSYPGRGREQYF.

This clonotype occurred many times. The genes are TRBV19 and TRBJ2-5; 15 bases map to TRBD2. The CDR3 is 17 amino acids. In germline, CDR1 is LNHDA, CDR2 SQIVND (reference sequence). V gave up 7 bases and J gave up 0 bases; unmatched junction bases: 6. The CDR3 loop reads CASKGLAGGRYQETQYF. CDR3 nucleotides: TGTGCCAGTAAGGGACTAGCGGGGGGCCGTTACCAAGAGACCCAGTACTTC.

With respect to this clonotype: One base away lies a much larger clone, so this may be a sequencing read error. The chain recombines TRBV2 with TRBJ2-6, with D perhaps matching TRBD1 (6 bases). CDR3 length equals 19 residues. The V end was cut by 8 bases, the J end by 3 bases, with 26 bases between. Germline lookup yields CDR1 SNHLY and CDR2 FYNNEI. The CDR3 DNA is TGTGCCAGCGGTGTCATTGCTAGGCAGGGGCTTAATGGGGCCAACGTCCTGACTTTC. Residues: CASGVIARQGLNGANVLTF.

This clonotype was seen many times. The chain links TRBV6-5 to TRBJ1-4; D remains ambiguous. The CDR3 is 13 amino acids. V lost 2 bases and J 12 bases, leaving 13 bases between the germline ends. Germline loops: CDR1 MNHEY, CDR2 SVGAGI. As DNA, the CDR3 is TGTGCCAGCAGTTACCGTGGACGGCGAGAACTGTTTTTT. It yields the protein CASSYRGRRELFF.